This entry concerns a single T cell receptor (beta chain). This sample is drawn from a study of cytomegalovirus exposure and HLA in healthy donors. This CDR3 comprises 14 residues. V was cut by 5 bases and J by 6 bases, with 14 bases left in between. From germline, CDR1 is SGHTA and CDR2 FQGNSA. The PCR contained 60 Vbeta and 13 Jbeta primers. Profiling relied on immunoSEQ multiplex PCR, and the TCRdb table lists in-frame clones only, not all of them. The repertoire consists of about 170,000 clones, with about 80% occurring once and the leading ten covering less than 2.5%. This chain uses TRBV7-2 with TRBJ1-5, with a weak D call TRBD1 (5 bases). The sequencing input was PBMCs. The TCR comes from a woman between 45 and 65 years old in good health and CMV-seronegative. The CDR3 DNA is TGTGCCAGCAGCGTGGGGCTAGAGTCTCAGCCCCAGCATTTT. Translated, it gives CASSVGLESQPQHF.